These 15 T cell receptor beta chains were sequenced from one sample in a study of cytomegalovirus exposure and HLA in healthy donors. Both 60 Vbeta primers and 13 Jbeta primers went into the PCR. Assay: immunoSEQ multiplex PCR; the TCRdb copy retains only in-frame clones and omits some. The table has about 140,000 clones, just under 80% seen once; the top ten hold approximately 4.3%. Sequenced sample: PBMCs. The receptor source for this set is a young man in good health.

This clone occurred once. The chain is built from TRBV5-4 and TRBJ2-1; 11 nucleotides match TRBD2. V trimming: 1 base; J trimming: 8 bases; junction bases outside the gene matches: 5. This CDR3 has 15 amino acids. Per germline, CDR1 SGHNT and CDR2 YYREEE (reference sequence). The CDR3 nucleotides read TGTGCCAGCAGCTTGCTAGCGGGAGGCTGGGATGAGCAGTTCTTC. This translates into CASSLLAGGWDEQFF.

The V gene is TRBV6-4, the J gene TRBJ1-6; TRBD1 matches at 9 bases. The germline CDR1 and CDR2 sequences are MRHNA and SNTAGT. Trimming removed 8 bases from V and 7 bases from J; junction bases left unmatched: 0. This CDR3 has 12 residues. The CDR3 bases are TGTGCCAGCGGGACAGGGAATTCACCCCTCCACTTT. It is translated as CASGTGNSPLHF.

The chain couples TRBV6-5 to TRBJ2-6, with D perhaps matching TRBD1 (6 bases). Deletions cut 7 bases from V and 1 base from J, with 11 bases between. The V gene's germline CDR1 is MNHEY and CDR2 SVGAGI. This CDR3 region has 15 residues. CDR3 residues: CASTYDRSGANVLTF. CDR3 nucleotide sequence: TGTGCCAGCACCTACGACAGGTCTGGGGCCAACGTCCTGACTTTC.

The chain is built from TRBV11-2 and TRBJ2-7, with TRBD1 identical over 11 bases. Trimming at V came to 5 bases and at J to 6 bases, leaving 6 bases not matched to a gene. This CDR3 is built from 14 residues. Germline values: CDR1 SGHAT, CDR2 FQNNGV. The CDR3 region has the DNA TGTGCCAGCAGCCGCGGACAGGGGGCGGGCGAGCAGTACTTC. Amino acids: CASSRGQGAGEQYF.

V and J are TRBV7-8 and TRBJ2-5; weak D call: TRBD2 (6 bases). The CDR3 spans 14 residues. V lost 6 bases, J lost 5 bases, and 16 bases lay in between. Germline CDR1 SGHVS, CDR2 FQNEAQ. CDR3 sequence (DNA): TGTGCCAGCAGACACCCGGGACTTCGGGAGACCCAGTACTTC. The encoded protein is CASRHPGLRETQYF.

The gene calls are TRBV28 and TRBJ1-5; D unclear. Looked up from germline, CDR1 is MDHEN and CDR2 is SYDVKM. This CDR3 has 15 residues. Deletions cut 5 bases from V and 2 bases from J, with 13 bases between. The CDR3 reads CASSRRGLGNQPQHF. CDR3 nucleotides: TGTGCCAGCAGTAGACGAGGCTTAGGCAATCAGCCCCAGCATTTT. The full variable domain, completed using reference TRBV28 and TRBJ1-5, is DVKVTQSSRYLVKRTGEKVFLECVQDMDHENMFWYRQDPGLGLRLIYFSYDVKMKEKGDIPEGYSVSREKKERFSLILESASTNQTSMYLCASSRRGLGNQPQHFGDGTRLSIL.

V and J are TRBV4-3 and TRBJ2-3; TRBD2 matches 10 bases. CDR1 and CDR2 from the germline V gene are LGHNA and YSLEER. The length of the CDR3 is 15 residues. After removal of 2 bases from V and 4 bases from J, the junction contained 3 bases not matched to a gene. The CDR3, as DNA: TGCGCCAGCAGCCAAATCGGACTAGCGGCAGATACGCAGTATTTT. Encoded protein: CASSQIGLAADTQYF.

This clone was seen only once. The rearrangement joins TRBV18 to TRBJ1-1, with unresolved D. Germline-derived CDR1 and CDR2 are KGHSH and LQKENI. Trimming stripped 8 bases from V and 3 bases from J, with 10 bases between. The CDR3 spans 12 residues. Written as DNA, the CDR3 is TGTGCCAGCCAAGGCAGGTACACTGAAGCTTTCTTT. It is translated as CASQGRYTEAFF.

The gene calls are TRBV6-5 and TRBJ2-7, with D perhaps TRBD1 (5 bases). CDR1 and CDR2 from the germline V gene are MNHEY and SVGAGI. The CDR3 loop spans 15 amino acids. The V end lost 2 bases, the J end lost 2 bases, and 13 bases lay between the germline ends. The CDR3 is CASSYDVGPTYEQYF. In DNA, the CDR3 is TGTGCCAGCAGTTACGATGTGGGGCCGACCTACGAGCAGTACTTC.

This chain links TRBV28 with TRBJ2-5; D is perhaps TRBD2 (7 bases). Germline-derived CDR1 and CDR2 are MDHEN and SYDVKM. The CDR3 consists of 15 residues. V lost 7 bases and J 6 bases, leaving 21 bases between the germline ends. This chain's CDR3 is CASTLGGAGVKTQYF. For the CDR3, the DNA is TGTGCCAGCACCTTAGGGGGGGCGGGAGTGAAGACCCAGTACTTC.

The V and J genes are TRBV5-1 and TRBJ2-7, with D perhaps matching TRBD2 (6 bases). This CDR3 contains 16 residues. Trimming left V 4 bases short and J 2 bases short, with 19 bases between. The germline V gene encodes CDR1 SGHRS and CDR2 YFSETQ. The CDR3 sequence: CASSRGLGGVAYEQYF. In DNA, the CDR3 is TGCGCCAGCAGCCGTGGGCTAGGAGGGGTGGCCTACGAGCAGTACTTC.

The chain carries TRBV7-2 and TRBJ1-1; 8 bases fit TRBD1. The CDR3 length is 16 residues. The J segment lost 0 bases and the V segment lost 8 bases, leaving 11 bases of the junction unmatched. Per the germline V gene, CDR1 is SGHTA and CDR2 is FQGNSA. CDR3: CASGLQGEPLNTEAFF. DNA of the CDR3: TGTGCCAGCGGCCTACAGGGGGAACCCTTGAACACTGAAGCTTTCTTT.

The chain's CDR3 is CASSSTGAGDTGELFF. CDR3 coding DNA: TGTGCCAGCAGTTCAACCGGGGCAGGGGATACCGGGGAGCTGTTTTTT. This rearrangement joins TRBV7-3 to TRBJ2-2; TRBD1 is a possible D gene (6 bases). Germline CDR1 is SGHTA and CDR2 is FQGTGA. Trimming left V 6 bases short and J 5 bases short, with 19 bases between. The CDR3 runs 16 residues. The whole variable domain, filled in from reference TRBV7-3 and TRBJ2-2, reads GAGVSQTPSNKVTEKGKYVELRCDPISGHTALYWYRQSLGQGPEFLIYFQGTGAADDSGLPNDRFFAVRPEGSVSTLKIQRTERGDSAVYLCASSSTGAGDTGELFFGEGSRLTVL.

J is TRBJ2-7 and V is TRBV19; TRBD1 matches at 8 bases. The CDR3 covers 15 residues. Germline V gives CDR1 LNHDA, CDR2 SQIVND (reference sequence). Trimming at V came to 5 bases and at J to 4 bases, leaving 10 bases not matched to a gene. The CDR3 region has the DNA TGTGCCAGTAGTCTCTCCAGGGGGCTGGGGTACGAGCAGTACTTC. Translated: CASSLSRGLGYEQYF.

This clone was counted a single time. The V gene is TRBV9, the J gene TRBJ2-3, with 9 nucleotides matching TRBD2. From germline, CDR1 is SGDLS and CDR2 YYNGEE. The CDR3 has 16 residues. The V and J ends lost 4 bases and 6 bases, in that order; junction bases with no gene match: 12. CDR3 coding DNA: TGTGCCAGCAGCCCAGAGGTAGCGGGAGAGTCGGATACGCAGTATTTT. Protein sequence: CASSPEVAGESDTQYF. The whole variable domain, filled in from reference TRBV9 and TRBJ2-3, reads DSGVTQTPKHLITATGQRVTLRCSPRSGDLSVYWYQQSLDQGLQFLIQYYNGEERAKGNILERFSAQQFPDLHSELNLSSLELGDSALYFCASSPEVAGESDTQYFGPGTRLTVL.